What follows are 22 T cell receptor beta chains derived from one specimen sequenced in a study of CD8 T cells in Susac syndrome. When the RNA was reverse transcribed, random hexamers were used with an input of roughly 0.45 to 1 ug. TCRdb itself ran the immunoSEQ multiplex PCR reads through MiXCR, one entry per CDR3 protein. The table has 150,000 to 200,000 distinct CDR3 sequences, over 90% seen once. The sequencing input was CD4+ T cells from PBMCs. The receptors shown here come from a human donor with multiple sclerosis.

This chain connects TRBV30 to TRBJ2-3; no clear D gene. Trimming took off 2 bases at V and 2 bases at J, with 2 bases between the two ends. The CDR3 is made up of 11 amino acids. Germline V gene sequence: CDR1 GTSNPN, CDR2 SVGIG (reference sequence). DNA for the CDR3: TGTGCCTGGAGTAACACAGATACGCAGTATTTT. Translating gives CAWSNTDTQYF.

This clonotype was seen a single time. V is TRBV3-1 and J is TRBJ2-3; 7 bases align to TRBD2. In germline, CDR1 is LGHDT, CDR2 YNNKEL (reference sequence). Trimming at V came to 0 bases and at J to 7 bases, leaving 4 bases not matched to a gene. CDR3 length: 14 amino acids. DNA of the CDR3: TGTGCCAGCAGCCAAGAGTTGCGGGGGTATACGCAGTATTTT. Amino acid sequence: CASSQELRGYTQYF.

The chain couples TRBV11-2 to TRBJ2-1; 7 nucleotides agree with TRBD1. CDR1 is SGHAT, CDR2 FQNNGV, per germline. The CDR3 runs 14 residues. V was clipped by 6 bases and J by 4 bases; unmatched bases: 6. CDR3 region: CASREGDRYNEQFF. DNA of the CDR3: TGTGCCAGCAGAGAGGGGGACAGATACAATGAGCAGTTCTTC.

CDR3 in amino acids: CASSQRDTTYEQYF. The CDR3 nucleotides read TGTGCCAGCAGCCAACGGGACACGACCTACGAGCAGTACTTC. The J gene is TRBJ2-7, the V gene TRBV3-1, with D tentatively TRBD1 (6 bases). The length of the CDR3 is 14 residues. Deletions cut 2 bases from V and 2 bases from J, with 10 bases between. Germline assignment: CDR1 LGHDT and CDR2 YNNKEL (reference sequence).

The chain employs TRBV27 and TRBJ1-5; D is uncertain. This CDR3 contains 13 residues. V lost 3 bases, J lost 9 bases, and 12 bases lay in between. The germline CDR1 and CDR2 sequences are MNHEY and SMNVEV (reference sequence). The DNA of the CDR3 is TGTGCCAGCAGTTTCACGGACCGTCCGCCCCAGCATTTT. The encoded protein is CASSFTDRPPQHF.

The V call is TRBV6-4, the J call TRBJ1-1; D is unresolved. V lost 4 bases to trimming and J lost 3 bases, with 6 bases between them. Germline CDR1 is MRHNA and CDR2 is SNTAGT. The CDR3 loop spans 12 amino acids. This chain's CDR3 is CASSGGHTEAFF. CDR3 sequence (DNA): TGTGCCAGCAGTGGAGGGCACACTGAAGCTTTCTTT.

The rearrangement joins TRBV20-1 to TRBJ2-7; TRBD2 is a possible D gene (6 bases). The V end lost 2 bases, the J end lost 2 bases, and 16 bases lay between the germline ends. CDR1 is DFQATT, CDR2 SNEGSKA, per germline (reference sequence). The CDR3 runs 15 residues. Written as DNA, the CDR3 is TGCAGTGCTAGAATCTCCGGGAGTGGCACCTACGAGCAGTACTTC. Its protein product is CSARISGSGTYEQYF.

The chain links TRBV27 to TRBJ2-5; a weak D match, TRBD2 (7 bases). Germline V gives CDR1 MNHEY, CDR2 SMNVEV (reference sequence). V lost 5 bases to trimming and J lost 5 bases, with 18 bases between them. The CDR3 spans 15 residues. The CDR3 reads CASSGSWGGVETQYF. In DNA, the CDR3 is TGTGCCAGCAGTGGGTCATGGGGGGGCGTCGAGACCCAGTACTTC.

The chain links TRBV7-9 to TRBJ2-1, with TRBD2 as a possible D gene (6 bases). Germline V gene lookup returns CDR1 SEHNR and CDR2 FQNEAQ (reference sequence). Trimming shortened V by 5 bases and J by 9 bases, and 20 bases separated the two germline ends. The CDR3 sequence is 15 residues long. CDR3 coding DNA: TGTGCCAGCAGCCCCTCGGTATATGGGGAGGCTGAGCAGTTCTTC. The encoded protein is CASSPSVYGEAEQFF.

The chain couples TRBV3-1 to TRBJ2-7; D gene uncertain. This CDR3 is built from 14 residues. V was shortened by 2 bases and J by 2 bases, with 10 bases between the two germline ends. Germline V gives CDR1 LGHDT, CDR2 YNNKEL (reference sequence). The CDR3 loop reads CASSQRGGTYEQYF. The CDR3 DNA reads as TGTGCCAGCAGCCAAAGAGGCGGCACCTACGAGCAGTACTTC.

The chain couples TRBV7-2 to TRBJ2-1; D ambiguous. Germline CDR1 reads SGHTA; CDR2 reads FQGNSA. The CDR3 is 11 residues long. V lost 5 bases, J lost 9 bases, and 8 bases lay in between. The CDR3 spells CASSTLGEQFF. As DNA, the CDR3 is TGTGCCAGCAGCACCCTGGGTGAGCAGTTCTTC.

The chain uses TRBV20-1 and TRBJ1-5; possible D gene TRBD1, 6 bases. Per germline, CDR1 DFQATT and CDR2 SNEGSKA (reference sequence). The CDR3 is 12 amino acids. Trimming took off 4 bases at V and 4 bases at J, with 8 bases between the two ends. The CDR3 nucleotides read TGCAGTGCTAACAGGGTAAATCAGCCCCAGCATTTT. Protein sequence: CSANRVNQPQHF.

The chain carries TRBV5-1 and TRBJ2-5; D might be TRBD1 or TRBD2, each matching 5 bases. With 1 base removed from V and 1 base from J, the gap between germline ends came to 8 bases. The CDR3 is made up of 14 amino acids. The germline gives CDR1 SGHRS, CDR2 YFSETQ. As DNA, the CDR3 is TGCGCCAGCAGCTTGACAGGAGGCCAAGAGACCCAGTACTTC. Protein: CASSLTGGQETQYF.

The CDR3 DNA is TGTGCCATCAGTGATGGTGCATACGAGCAGTACTTC. This gives the protein CAISDGAYEQYF. The chain has TRBV10-3 and TRBJ2-7, with D unresolved. V lost 3 bases to trimming and J lost 4 bases, with 7 bases between them. From germline, CDR1 is ENHRY and CDR2 SYGVKD. The CDR3 totals 12 residues.

This chain uses TRBV12-3 or TRBV12-4 with TRBJ1-2, with D possibly being TRBD1 (5 bases). Between the trimmed V and J ends, which lost 6 bases and 7 bases, there was a span of 18 bases. The CDR3 consists of 14 residues. The CDR3 loop is CASSGLGEKGGYTF. As DNA, the CDR3 is TGTGCCAGCAGCGGTCTGGGGGAAAAGGGTGGCTACACCTTC.

V is TRBV4-1 and J is TRBJ2-7, with TRBD2 matching 12 bases. Germline trimming cut 3 bases from V and 4 bases from J; bases unmatched to any gene: 13. The CDR3 contains 18 residues. CDR1 and CDR2 (germline): MGHRA, YSYEKL. The CDR3 bases are TGCGCCAGCAGCCACGCGATTGGACTAGCGGGAAAGGGGTACGAGCAGTACTTC. Its protein is CASSHAIGLAGKGYEQYF.

V and J are TRBV4-2 and TRBJ1-5; 7 positions match TRBD1. The trim removed 3 bases at V and 4 bases at J, leaving 6 bases unmatched. Germline V gene lookup returns CDR1 LGHNA and CDR2 YNFKEQ. This CDR3 has 15 amino acids. CDR3 in DNA: TGTGCCAGCAGCCAGCAACAGGGGACTAATCAGCCCCAGCATTTT. Translation: CASSQQQGTNQPQHF.

In its sample, this clonotype was seen a few times. The J gene is TRBJ2-7, the V gene TRBV18, with a possible D match to TRBD1 (5 bases). Germline V gives CDR1 KGHSH, CDR2 LQKENI. The CDR3 runs 14 residues. V lost 0 bases and J lost 1, with 7 bases in between. The CDR3 DNA is TGTGCCAGCTCACCACCGGGGCAGTCCTACGAGCAGTACTTC. Its translation: CASSPPGQSYEQYF.

V is TRBV24-1 and J is TRBJ1-2; tentative D call: TRBD1 (6 bases). The CDR3 runs to 12 residues. V shed 2 bases and J shed 6 bases, with 6 bases lying between them. Looked up from germline, CDR1 is KGHDR and CDR2 is SFDVKD. The CDR3 DNA reads TGTGCCACCAGTGATTACAGGGATGGCTACACCTTC. Amino acid sequence: CATSDYRDGYTF.

The chain is built from TRBV15 and TRBJ2-3; the D is unclear. The CDR3 extends over 16 amino acids. V lost 1 base and J lost 0, with 11 bases in between. From germline, CDR1 is LNHNV and CDR2 YYDKDF (reference sequence). CDR3 in amino acids: CATSRGVAASTDTQYF. The DNA of the CDR3 is TGTGCCACCAGCAGAGGAGTAGCCGCTAGCACAGATACGCAGTATTTT. Complete variable domain (other parts from reference TRBV15 and TRBJ2-3): DAMVIQNPRYQVTQFGKPVTLSCSQTLNHNVMYWYQQKSSQAPKLLFHYYDKDFNNEADTPDNFQSRRPNTSFCFLDIRSPGLGDTAMYLCATSRGVAASTDTQYFGPGTRLTVL.

This rearrangement joins TRBV18 to TRBJ2-7; TRBD1 matches 12 bases. The V gene end was trimmed by 4 bases and the J gene end by 6 bases; junction bases not matched to a gene: 1. The germline CDR1 and CDR2 sequences are KGHSH and LQKENI. This CDR3 spans 13 amino acids. This CDR3 reads CASSLGQGAEQYF. Written as DNA, the CDR3 is TGTGCCAGCTCACTGGGACAGGGGGCCGAGCAGTACTTC.

The chain has TRBV30 and TRBJ2-1; tentative D call: TRBD2 (7 bases). V lost 2 bases to trimming and J lost 15 bases, with 29 bases between them. The CDR3 runs to 16 residues. Germline values: CDR1 GTSNPN, CDR2 SVGIG (reference sequence). In DNA, the CDR3 is TGTGCCTGGAGTCCGAGGGGGGGATTAACAGGGAGGACCCCGTTCTTC. Translated: CAWSPRGGLTGRTPFF.